These 27 T cell receptor beta chains came from one sample sequenced in a study of T cells in Graves' hyperthyroidism and ophthalmopathy. TCR beta CDR3 regions were amplified from RNA transcripts. Primed by the HTBI set, a first-round RT-PCR was run on the TCR CDR3. TCRdb re-derived calls from the multiplex PCR reads in MiXCR, one entry per CDR3 protein. Of about 580,000 distinct CDR3 sequences detected, roughly 46% appear once; the ten largest clones hold more than 7%. Sample: peripheral blood or thyroid tissue (not recorded which). These receptors all come from a woman between 18 and 29 years old with Graves' hyperthyroidism.

The chain uses TRBV24-1 and TRBJ1-4; 7 nucleotides agree with TRBD1. Germline trimming cut 7 bases from V and 5 bases from J; bases unmatched to any gene: 6. Germline CDR1 reads KGHDR; CDR2 reads SFDVKD. The CDR3 contains 14 residues. CDR3 protein: CATRPGTANEKLFF. The CDR3 region has the DNA TGTGCCACCAGACCCGGGACAGCAAATGAAAAACTGTTTTTT.

This clonotype was observed many times. CDR3 bases: TGTGCCACCAGTGACAATGGACAGGGAAGAGCTTTCTTT. Its translation is CATSDNGQGRAFF. The V and J genes are TRBV24-1 and TRBJ1-1; 8 bases fit TRBD1. Germline CDR1 KGHDR, CDR2 SFDVKD. V lost 4 bases, J lost 10 bases, and 7 bases stayed unmatched. This CDR3 comprises 13 residues.

This clonotype occurred many times. The chain has TRBV20-1 and TRBJ2-7; D is undetermined. The germline V gene encodes CDR1 DFQATT and CDR2 SNEGSKA (reference sequence). Trimming took 6 bases from V and 2 from J, leaving 17 bases between them. The CDR3 runs 14 residues. CDR3 sequence reads: CSARTGGRTYEQYF. In DNA form, the CDR3 reads TGCAGTGCCCGGACGGGCGGCAGAACCTACGAGCAGTACTTC.

Worth noting for this clonotype: Since a much larger clone is just one base distant, this may be a read error. This chain connects TRBV6-1 to TRBJ2-7; 11 bases agree with TRBD1. CDR1 is MNHNS and CDR2 is SASEGT in the germline V gene. V lost 1 base to trimming and J lost 2 bases; unmatched junction nucleotides: 4. The CDR3 length is 16 residues. CDR3 nucleotide sequence: TGTGCCAGCAGTGAAGAGGGGACAGGGGGGCCCTACGAGCAGTACTTC. Translated: CASSEEGTGGPYEQYF.

This clonotype has only a few counts. No conserved phenylalanine or tryptophan ends this CDR3, so it is likely a read error. The DNA is omitted, as the CDR3 cannot be located on it reliably, and the CDR3 follows TCRdb's listing. This rearrangement joins TRBV29-1 to TRBJ1-4; TRBD1 reflects the table's D call only, with no check against the DNA. The CDR3 spans 8 residues, counting both ends. Per germline, CDR1 SQVTM and CDR2 ANQGSEA. This CDR3 reads CSVEDGGD.

This clonotype has a count of ten or more. This chain links TRBV5-4 with TRBJ1-2; D is possibly TRBD1 (5 bases). Per the germline V gene, CDR1 is SGHNT and CDR2 is YYREEE (reference sequence). Trimming took 7 bases from V and 2 from J, leaving 9 bases between them. The CDR3 covers 12 residues. In DNA, the CDR3 is TGTGCCAGCGGGGGGGAAAACTATGGCTACACCTTC. Translating it yields CASGGENYGYTF.

This chain links TRBV27 with TRBJ2-2; D possibly matches TRBD1 or TRBD2 (7 bases each). The V end was cut by 4 bases, the J end by 7 bases, with 13 bases between. CDR1 and CDR2 from the germline V gene are MNHEY and SMNVEV (reference sequence). The CDR3 has 14 residues. The DNA for the CDR3 is TGTGCCAGCAGTTACCAGGGGGAGGGCGGGGAGCTGTTTTTT. Translation: CASSYQGEGGELFF.

This clonotype was seen once. The chain carries TRBV5-4 and TRBJ2-3; D ambiguous. This CDR3 has 14 residues. The V gene's germline CDR1 is SGHNT and CDR2 YYREEE (reference sequence). V was pared by 1 base and J by 0 bases, with 6 bases between. In DNA, the CDR3 is TGTGCCAGCAGCTTGATTGTAAGCACAGATACGCAGTATTTT. Translated, it gives CASSLIVSTDTQYF.

The count of this clonotype is one. This sequence joins TRBV5-4 and TRBJ1-1; possibly TRBD1 for D (5 bases). CDR1 and CDR2 (germline): SGHNT, YYREEE (reference sequence). With 5 bases removed from V and 6 bases from J, the gap between germline ends came to 20 bases. This CDR3 comprises 15 residues. CDR3 sequence reads: CASRDDWGGDAEAFF. The CDR3 bases are TGTGCCAGCAGGGACGACTGGGGCGGGGACGCTGAAGCTTTCTTT. Using reference TRBV5-4 and TRBJ1-1 for the parts outside the CDR3, the full variable domain is ETGVTQSPTHLIKTRGQQVTLRCSSQSGHNTVSWYQQALGQGPQFIFQYYREEENGRGNFPPRFSGLQFPNYSSELNVNALELDDSALYLCASRDDWGGDAEAFFGQGTRLTVV.

A note on this clonotype: With a much larger clone just one base away, this may be a read error. The chain combines TRBV6-2 or TRBV6-3 with TRBJ1-1, with 7 bases matching TRBD1. Per germline, CDR1 MNHEY and CDR2 SVGEGT. The CDR3 is made up of 13 amino acids. V lost 6 bases and J lost 6; bases outside the gene matches: 7. The CDR3, as DNA: TGTGCCAGCAGGGACAGGCCGGGGGCTGAAGCTTTCTTT. It is translated as CASRDRPGAEAFF.

About this clonotype itself: The junction and the germline gene differ at one end; a read error may be behind it. The rearrangement uses TRBV29-1 and TRBJ2-2; D is possibly TRBD1 (6 bases). The CDR3 has 9 residues. Germline CDR1 SQVTM, CDR2 ANQGSEA. The CDR3, as DNA: TGCAGCGTTGTAGGGGGGCTGTTTTTT. Its protein product is CSVVGGLFF.

The chain links TRBV7-6 to TRBJ2-7; 8 bases match TRBD1. V lost 1 base, J lost 11 bases, and 13 bases stayed unmatched. CDR3 length: 15 residues. Germline-derived CDR1 and CDR2 are SGHVS and FNYEAQ. The chain's CDR3 is CASSLEQGEVTGEYF. For the CDR3, the DNA is TGTGCCAGCAGCTTAGAACAGGGGGAAGTCACCGGGGAGTACTTC. The complete variable domain, with remaining parts taken from reference TRBV7-6 and TRBJ2-7, reads GAGVSQSPRYKVTKRGQDVALRCDPISGHVSLYWYRQALGQGPEFLTYFNYEAQQDKSGLPNDRFSAERPEGSISTLTIQRTEQRDSAMYRCASSLEQGEVTGEYFGPGTRLTVT.

The chain has TRBV7-3 and TRBJ2-5; D perhaps matches TRBD2 (6 bases). V dropped 8 bases and J dropped 9 bases, with 19 bases sitting between them. Germline CDR1 and CDR2: SGHTA and FQGTGA. The CDR3 loop spans 13 amino acids. CDR3 coding DNA: TGTGCCAGCGTCCCGGCGGGATGGCGGCCCCAGTACTTC. Translating it yields CASVPAGWRPQYF.

This clonotype was counted between two and nine times. V gene TRBV7-2 combines with J gene TRBJ1-1; no clear D gene. Looked up from germline, CDR1 is SGHTA and CDR2 is FQGNSA. CDR3 length equals 15 residues. V dropped 1 base and J dropped 0 bases, with 9 bases sitting between them. The CDR3 coding sequence is TGTGCCAGCAGCTTAGAGCCCAGCATGAACACTGAAGCTTTCTTT. Translated: CASSLEPSMNTEAFF.

This clonotype was observed at least ten times. CDR3 loop: CASSEWGRRGYTF. For the CDR3, the DNA is TGTGCCAGCAGTGAATGGGGGCGTAGGGGCTACACCTTC. This chain links TRBV25-1 with TRBJ1-2, with a possible D match to TRBD1 (6 bases). Looked up from germline, CDR1 is MGHDK and CDR2 is SYGVNS. This CDR3 is 13 amino acids long. The V end lost 1 base, the J end lost 8 bases, and 11 bases lay between the germline ends.

For this clonotype: A much larger clone lies one base from this, so it may be a read error. The J gene is TRBJ1-1, the V gene TRBV5-1, with D perhaps matching TRBD1 (6 bases). Germline V gives CDR1 SGHRS, CDR2 YFSETQ. This CDR3 has 13 amino acids. V was trimmed by 7 bases and J by 10 bases, leaving 20 bases between them. This CDR3 is CASGWGSGGAAFF. CDR3 coding DNA: TGCGCCAGCGGCTGGGGGTCGGGGGGCGCAGCTTTCTTT.

This clonotype was counted many times. The chain joins TRBV6-1 to TRBJ1-2; 7 bases map to TRBD1. Germline values: CDR1 MNHNS, CDR2 SASEGT. V lost 3 bases to trimming and J lost 6 bases; unmatched junction nucleotides: 7. The CDR3 sequence is 14 residues long. DNA of the CDR3: TGTGCCAGCAGTGAGACGACAGGGCGCGATGGCTACACCTTC. Its protein is CASSETTGRDGYTF.

The chain uses TRBV30 and TRBJ1-1, with a tentative D call TRBD1 (5 bases). The CDR3 contains 12 residues. Looked up from germline, CDR1 is GTSNPN and CDR2 is SVGIG (reference sequence). V was clipped by 5 bases and J by 5 bases, with 12 bases between them. CDR3 protein: CAWFQGGTEAFF. DNA for the CDR3: TGTGCCTGGTTCCAGGGCGGGACTGAAGCTTTCTTT.

This sequence joins TRBV15 and TRBJ1-2; D is unresolved. The germline V and J ends were trimmed by 1 base and 10 bases, with 16 bases remaining between them. Germline lookup yields CDR1 LNHNV and CDR2 YYDKDF (reference sequence). This CDR3 contains 14 residues. Written as DNA, the CDR3 is TGTGCCACCAGCAGAGTGCGACTAGCGGAAGACTACACCTTC. This gives the protein CATSRVRLAEDYTF.

For this clonotype: This could be a read error, since a much larger clone is one nucleotide away. The chain has TRBV20-1 and TRBJ2-7; D is possibly TRBD2 (6 bases). The germline gives CDR1 DFQATT, CDR2 SNEGSKA (reference sequence). CDR3 length equals 14 residues. In nucleotides, the CDR3 is TGCAGTGCTAGAGATAGACTAGTCTCCTGCGAGCAGTACTTC. Translation: CSARDRLVSCEQYF.

The rearrangement uses TRBV15 and TRBJ1-5; D not resolved. The CDR3 has 16 amino acids. Germline loops: CDR1 LNHNV, CDR2 YYDKDF (reference sequence). Between the trimmed V and J ends, which lost 3 bases and 3 bases, there was a span of 15 bases. The CDR3 here is CATSRETWYPNQPQHF. The DNA of the CDR3 is TGTGCCACCAGCAGGGAAACGTGGTACCCCAATCAGCCCCAGCATTTT.

In this sample, this clonotype turned up many times. The CDR3 DNA is TGTGCCAGTAGTATAGCCCTAACACCGGTATCTGAAGCTTTCTTT. This gives the protein CASSIALTPVSEAFF. V usage is TRBV19 and J usage is TRBJ1-1; no definite D call. Deletions cut 1 base from V and 6 bases from J, with 15 bases between. CDR1 LNHDA and CDR2 SQIVND come from the germline V gene (reference sequence). The CDR3 length is 15 residues.

This clonotype showed up many times. The CDR3: CASSLVPSSDRKTENTEAFF. CDR3 sequence (DNA): TGCGCCAGCAGCTTGGTGCCTTCCTCGGACAGAAAGACTGAGAACACTGAAGCTTTCTTT. The chain employs TRBV5-1 and TRBJ1-1; a weak D match, TRBD1 (6 bases). Per the germline V gene, CDR1 is SGHRS and CDR2 is YFSETQ. The CDR3 loop spans 20 amino acids. V shed 0 bases and J shed 1 base, with 25 bases lying between them.

The V and J genes are TRBV20-1 and TRBJ2-7, with a tentative D call TRBD1 (6 bases). The CDR3 totals 16 residues. V was cut by 6 bases and J by 6 bases, with 27 bases left in between. The germline CDR1 and CDR2 sequences are DFQATT and SNEGSKA (reference sequence). CDR3 sequence: CSASSSSVRGVSEQYF. The CDR3 nucleotides are TGCAGTGCCAGCAGTTCGTCGGTCAGGGGTGTGAGCGAGCAGTACTTC.

This clonotype was observed many times. The V call is TRBV27, the J call TRBJ1-1; D is ambiguous. The V end was cut by 2 bases, the J end by 1 base, with 8 bases between. The CDR3 totals 14 residues. The germline V gene encodes CDR1 MNHEY and CDR2 SMNVEV (reference sequence). CDR3 sequence: CASSLQEENTEAFF. CDR3 nucleotide sequence: TGTGCCAGCAGTTTACAGGAGGAGAACACTGAAGCTTTCTTT.

There are many counts of this clonotype. This chain uses TRBV15 with TRBJ2-2; TRBD1 aligns across 9 bases. The CDR3 runs to 14 residues. J lost 8 bases, V lost 4 bases, and 5 bases had no gene match. Germline-derived CDR1 and CDR2 are LNHNV and YYDKDF (reference sequence). CDR3 bases: TGTGCCACCAGCACGGACAGGGGCGGGGGGGAGCTGTTTTTT. Amino acids: CATSTDRGGGELFF.

This clonotype occurred many times. The chain has TRBV6-1 and TRBJ1-6, with 7 bases that match TRBD1. Losses at the gene ends were 8 bases for V and 6 bases for J; bases not matched to a gene: 4. Per germline, CDR1 MNHNS and CDR2 SASEGT. This CDR3 region has 13 residues. The CDR3 here is CASDRDSNSPLHF. CDR3 bases: TGTGCCAGCGACCGGGACAGTAATTCACCCCTCCACTTT.